In its sample, the clone carrying this T cell receptor (beta chain) was seen a few times. Its antigen is not known. Via MiXCR, TCRdb re-called the reads, giving one row per CDR3 protein. The sample has some 300,000 distinct CDR3 sequences, around 15% seen once. This sample was included in a study of T cell repertoires in cytomegalovirus infection. Across the whole study: CMV infection together with matching HLA type was indicated by public TCR beta signatures. Study findings and constraints: Totalled public TCR beta family frequency picked out people who carried CMV plus the relevant HLA. HLA-C-restricted, CMV-specific TCR beta clonotypes were dominant ex vivo.

The CDR3 spans 10 residues. V lost 4 bases, J lost 3 bases, and 4 bases lay in between. The V gene's germline CDR1 is SQVTM and CDR2 ANQGSEA. This TCR came from a human donor in good health (CMV status not recorded). Some clones in this sample may be carry-over from other donors' samples. The chain carries TRBV29-1 and TRBJ2-7; D is undetermined. The material sequenced was PBMCs. This chain's CDR3 is CSVANYEQYF. CDR3 DNA sequence: TGCAGCGTTGCGAACTACGAGCAGTACTTC.